The following is a T cell receptor (beta chain) sequence with its context. This clone showed up just once. Its antigen is still unknown. There are no base qualities to consult, and no much larger clone falls within one base. Each collaborating institution followed its own protocols to collect whole blood in K2EDTA tubes. Collaborator samples were shipped for TCRbeta analysis as frozen whole blood, isolated PBMCs, or DNA extracted from either sample type. The junction shows trimming of 3 bases on V and 4 bases on J, plus 6 bases between the germline ends. According to the germline V gene, CDR1 reads ENHRY and CDR2 reads SYGVKD. The CDR3 runs 12 amino acids, cysteine and phenylalanine included. Of all the DNA, just the CDR3 is kept, 36 bases in frame from base 1. TCRbeta CDR3 regions were amplified from genomic DNA by means of the immunoSEQ Assay, a bias-controlled multiplex PCR. Per the source publication's procedure: The number of nucleated cells in each sample was estimated by amplification of reference gene primers within the assay. Sequence reads were collapsed and filtered to measure the absolute abundance of every unique TCRbeta CDR3 rearrangement. For each sample, productive Simpson clonality was calculated by taking the square root of Simpson's diversity index across productive rearrangements. Held by TCRdb, this immuneACCESS table contains in-frame sequences only and omits some clones. Under half of the omission traces to an unresolved V gene where checked; the cause of the rest is unknown. The DNA gave D and trimming, while V, J and clone size come from that table. The sample contains over 85,000 clones, about nine tenths of them found a single time. More than 14% of the sample is taken by the ten largest.

These data are taken from a study of blood T cell repertoires in COVID-19 (dated by TCRdb to 2018 to 2021). Some background on the complete study: The collaborator samples originated in the United States, Italy and Spain and spanned the acute and convalescent phases of COVID-19. The material from the prospective study consisted of cDNA or gDNA derived from T cells, B-cell-depleted T cells, or PBMCs. Deeply sampled blood TCRbeta repertoires from subjects exposed to, actively infected with, or recovered from COVID-19 were included in the dataset. The repertoires were released in a freely available public database intended as a resource for research on the immune response to SARS-CoV-2. Samples came from the ongoing ImmuneRACE study (first 160 participants) plus 1,254 subjects from 6 global collaborators. Sample metadata almost always included a de-identified subject ID, COVID-19 status, age in years and sex. HLA class I and class II types, where available, came from metadata supplied by the sample provider rather than from assay-based typing. The investigation overall reported the following: The quantity of clinical and demographic metadata differed by source and by participant and was supplied without curation.

The chain is assembled from TRBV10-3 and TRBJ1-2; there is no confident call for the D gene. Source material: peripheral blood. The TCR comes from a male donor with acute or convalescent COVID-19. The DNA is as follows: TGTGCCATCAGTGAAACAGCCTATGGCTACACCTTC. Translation gives CAISETAYGYTF.